A single sample is the source of the 2 T cell receptor beta chains below, sequenced in a study of control samples from healthy donors and cancer patients (dated by TCRdb to about 2020). Receptor libraries were prepared by the immunoSEQ multiplex PCR assay. The table comes from immuneACCESS by way of TCRdb, which keeps in-frame sequences with V and J called. Part of the clones is missing from these tables; in studies checked, under half for an unresolved V gene and the rest for unknown reasons. The table for this sample lists about 75,000 clones; approximately 88% of them were counted only once. Over 12% of the sample is taken by the ten largest. Sequencing was performed on blood. The receptors derive from a man aged 50-60 years in good health.

The V call is TRBV5-1, the J call TRBJ2-7; tentatively, D is TRBD1 or TRBD2 (5 bases each). Germline V gene sequence: CDR1 SGHRS, CDR2 YFSETQ. The CDR3 is 18 amino acids. Trimming took 1 base from V and 0 from J, leaving 20 bases between them. CDR3 coding DNA: TGCGCCAGCAGCTTGTTTCCGGGACGGAGTTCAAGCTCCTACGAGCAGTACTTC. It specifies CASSLFPGRSSSSYEQYF.

The chain employs TRBV30 and TRBJ1-6, with a weak D call TRBD1 (6 bases). The CDR3 contains 12 residues. Per germline, CDR1 GTSNPN and CDR2 SVGIG (reference sequence). With 5 bases removed from V and 10 bases from J, the gap between germline ends came to 12 bases. As DNA, the CDR3 is TGTGCCTGGCAGGGGTCGGAGTCACCCCTCCACTTT. This sequence encodes CAWQGSESPLHF.